Listed below are T cell receptor beta chains from one sample, sequenced in a study of blood T cell repertoires in COVID-19. Assay used: immunoSEQ multiplex PCR; TCRdb lists only in-frame clones, some missing. The sample has 270,000 or so clones; around nine tenths are singletons. Sequenced: PBMCs or T cells enriched from blood (not recorded which). Receptors were obtained from a woman aged 18 to 35 who had recovered from COVID-19. The CDR3 runs from the conserved cysteine through the conserved F or W. Each record gives: clone size, V gene, J gene, D gene, CDR3 DNA, CDR3 protein. The D gene is left open where the match is weak. The listing skips clone size in some rows; elsewhere it reads once, few, many or a size class.

size: .
V: TRBV28
J: TRBJ2-7
D: TRBD1
DNA: TGTGCCAGCAGTTTGCCCCAAGCCGACAGGGGGCTCCGCGAGCAGTACTTC
CDR3: CASSLPQADRGLREQYF

size: once
V: TRBV5-1
J: TRBJ1-2
D: TRBD1
DNA: TGCGCCAGCAGCCCGGACAGGGTTTATGGCTACACCTTC
CDR3: CASSPDRVYGYTF

size: .
V: TRBV3-1/TRBV3-2
J: TRBJ1-5
D: .
DNA: TGTGCCAGCAGCCAAAGCCCCCTTAACGATCAGCCCCAGCATTTT
CDR3: CASSQSPLNDQPQHF

size: .
V: TRBV12-3/TRBV12-4
J: TRBJ1-6
D: .
DNA: TGTGCCAGCAGTAGACAGGCAAATTCACCCCTCCACTTT
CDR3: CASSRQANSPLHF

size: .
V: TRBV7-9
J: TRBJ1-1
D: .
DNA: TGTGCCAGCAGCTTCGCAGCGGTTGAAGCTTTCTTT
CDR3: CASSFAAVEAFF

size: .
V: TRBV27
J: TRBJ2-7
D: TRBD2
DNA: TGTGCCAGCAGTTTATCTAGCCTAGCGGGGGCCTACGAGCAGTACTTC
CDR3: CASSLSSLAGAYEQYF

size: .
V: TRBV11-2
J: TRBJ2-3
D: .
DNA: TGTGCCAGCAGCTTAGAAGGGCCCGAGGGAGATACGCAGTATTTT
CDR3: CASSLEGPEGDTQYF

size: .
V: TRBV18
J: TRBJ2-7
D: .
DNA: TGTGCCAGCTCACCAGGACAGAAAAGCTCCTACGAGCAGTACTTC
CDR3: CASSPGQKSSYEQYF

size: .
V: TRBV2
J: TRBJ2-2
D: .
DNA: TGTGCCAGCAGCAGCTTGACAGCCGGGGAGCTGTTTTTT
CDR3: CASSSLTAGELFF

size: .
V: TRBV15
J: TRBJ2-7
D: .
DNA: TGTGCCACCAGCAGAGAGAGCGAGCAGTACTTC
CDR3: CATSRESEQYF

size: .
V: TRBV12-3/TRBV12-4
J: TRBJ1-2
D: .
DNA: TGTGCCAGCAGTCCCGGGGTTTCCTATGGCTACACCTTC
CDR3: CASSPGVSYGYTF

size: .
V: TRBV12-3/TRBV12-4
J: TRBJ2-3
D: .
DNA: TGTGCCAGCAGTTTAAGGTCTAGTGATACGCAGTATTTT
CDR3: CASSLRSSDTQYF

size: once
V: TRBV7-9
J: TRBJ2-7
D: TRBD2
DNA: TGTGCCAGCAGCTTTACCACTAGCGGGAAGCACACCTCCTACGAGCAGTACTTC
CDR3: CASSFTTSGKHTSYEQYF

size: .
V: TRBV27
J: TRBJ2-7
D: TRBD1
DNA: TGTGCCAGCAGTTTACGGGGGCTTAACAGGGGGACCTACGAGCAGTACTTC
CDR3: CASSLRGLNRGTYEQYF

size: .
V: TRBV6-5
J: TRBJ1-2
D: .
DNA: TGTGCCAGCAGTTACGGTCAACGGTATGGCTACACCTTC
CDR3: CASSYGQRYGYTF

size: .
V: TRBV29-1
J: TRBJ1-1
D: TRBD1
DNA: TGCAGCGTGGACAGGGGGACCACTGAAGCTTTCTTT
CDR3: CSVDRGTTEAFF

size: .
V: TRBV14
J: TRBJ2-2
D: TRBD1
DNA: TGTGCCAGCAGCCCTTCCTCCAAGACAGGGCGAAACACCGGGGAGCTGTTTTTT
CDR3: CASSPSSKTGRNTGELFF

size: .
V: TRBV18
J: TRBJ1-1
D: .
DNA: TGTGCCAGCTCACCACGAGCCGGGGAGGCTATGAACACTGAAGCTTTCTTT
CDR3: CASSPRAGEAMNTEAFF

size: .
V: TRBV3-1/TRBV3-2
J: TRBJ1-2
D: TRBD1
DNA: TGTGCCAGCAGCCAGGAAACAACAGGGGTTTATGGCTACACCTTC
CDR3: CASSQETTGVYGYTF

size: .
V: TRBV27
J: TRBJ2-2
D: .
DNA: TGTGCCAGCCAGCCTGGGGGAGGGAACACCGGGGAGCTGTTTTTT
CDR3: CASQPGGGNTGELFF

size: .
V: TRBV30
J: TRBJ2-3
D: TRBD2
DNA: TGTGCCTGGAGTGCCGGACTAGCGGGGGGGCTAACAGATACGCAGTATTTT
CDR3: CAWSAGLAGGLTDTQYF

size: once
V: TRBV27
J: TRBJ2-3
D: TRBD2
DNA: TGTGCCAGCAGTGATATCGGACTAGCGGGAGCAGATACGCAGTATTTT
CDR3: CASSDIGLAGADTQYF

size: once
V: TRBV28
J: TRBJ2-3
D: TRBD2
DNA: TGTGCCAGCAGTTCCCCCCTAGCGGGAGGCACAGATACGCAGTATTTT
CDR3: CASSSPLAGGTDTQYF

size: .
V: TRBV20-1
J: TRBJ1-1
D: TRBD1
DNA: TGCAGTGCTAGTTCCCAGGGGGATCTTTTGAACACTGAAGCTTTCTTT
CDR3: CSASSQGDLLNTEAFF

size: .
V: TRBV30
J: TRBJ2-3
D: TRBD1
DNA: TGTGCCTGCTCCCTCGACAGGGTGTACTATACGCAGTATTTT
CDR3: CACSLDRVYYTQYF

size: .
V: TRBV7-2
J: TRBJ1-1
D: .
DNA: TGTGCCAGCACCGTCATGGGACAGAACACTGAAGCTTTCTTT
CDR3: CASTVMGQNTEAFF

size: .
V: TRBV19
J: TRBJ2-1
D: .
DNA: TGTGCCAGTAGTATCCAGGGTCCCTACAATGAGCAGTTCTTC
CDR3: CASSIQGPYNEQFF

size: .
V: TRBV28
J: TRBJ1-5
D: .
DNA: TGTGCCAGCACCTTCAGCGGGTATAGCAATCAGCCCCAGCATTTT
CDR3: CASTFSGYSNQPQHF

size: .
V: TRBV4-1
J: TRBJ1-6
D: .
DNA: TGCGCCAGCAGCCAAGATCAGGCCCTACCTAATTCACCCCTCCACTTT
CDR3: CASSQDQALPNSPLHF

size: many
V: TRBV5-8
J: TRBJ1-5
D: .
DNA: TGTGCCAGCAGCGGAGGGTATCAGCCCCAGCATTTT
CDR3: CASSGGYQPQHF

size: .
V: TRBV10-3
J: TRBJ2-1
D: .
DNA: TGTGCCATCAGTGAGTGGGGGCATGAGCAGTTCTTC
CDR3: CAISEWGHEQFF

size: .
V: TRBV6-1
J: TRBJ1-1
D: .
DNA: TGTGCCAGCAGTGATTTGAGGAGGGGAATGAACACTGAAGCTTTCTTT
CDR3: CASSDLRRGMNTEAFF

size: few
V: TRBV5-1
J: TRBJ1-3
D: .
DNA: TGCGCCAGCAGCGTGGACAGTTCTGGAAACACCATATATTTT
CDR3: CASSVDSSGNTIYF